Presented here are 14 T cell receptor beta chains from one specimen sequenced in a study of T cells in Graves' hyperthyroidism and ophthalmopathy. TCR beta CDR3 region amplification was performed from RNA transcripts. The HTBI primer set served for first-round RT-PCR of the TCR CDR3. TCRdb fed the multiplex PCR reads into MiXCR, producing one record per CDR3 protein. Counted here are 250,000 to 400,000 distinct CDR3 sequences, roughly 13% occurring once; the ten biggest clones make up almost 35%. The sample was blood. The source of these receptors is a middle-aged woman with Graves' ophthalmopathy.

The table lists this clonotype with many counts. This rearrangement joins TRBV11-3 to TRBJ2-5, with D maybe TRBD2 (5 bases). The V gene lost 3 bases and the J gene lost 7 bases, with 12 bases spanning the gap. Germline V CDR1 and CDR2: SGHNT, YENEEA. The CDR3 covers 13 residues. The CDR3 is CASSFAEGATQYF. CDR3 DNA sequence: TGTGCCAGCAGCTTCGCTGAGGGAGCGACCCAGTACTTC.

This clonotype was observed many times. The chain is built from TRBV20-1 and TRBJ2-1, with 7 bases identical to TRBD2. Germline V CDR1 and CDR2: DFQATT, SNEGSKA (reference sequence). Trimming removed 5 bases from V and 0 bases from J; junction bases left unmatched: 7. The CDR3 length is 15 residues. CDR3 loop: CSALAGISSYNEQFF. CDR3 bases: TGCAGTGCTTTAGCGGGCATAAGCTCCTACAATGAGCAGTTCTTC.

The chain has TRBV7-2 and TRBJ1-3; a weak D match, TRBD1 (6 bases). CDR1 and CDR2 from the germline V gene are SGHTA and FQGNSA. CDR3 length: 17 amino acids. Trimming removed 2 bases from V and 1 base from J, with 15 bases in between. The CDR3 reads CASSLTVGTLSGNTIYF. As DNA, the CDR3 is TGTGCCAGCAGCTTAACTGTCGGGACACTATCTGGAAACACCATATATTTT.

This clonotype showed up many times. The chain uses TRBV2 and TRBJ2-4; the D gene is possibly TRBD2 (6 bases). This CDR3 is 17 amino acids long. The germline V gene encodes CDR1 SNHLY and CDR2 FYNNEI. With 1 base removed from V and 0 bases from J, the gap between germline ends came to 13 bases. The CDR3 spells CASSEGLQGLAKNIQYF. CDR3 in DNA: TGTGCCAGCAGTGAAGGCCTGCAGGGACTAGCCAAAAACATTCAGTACTTC. Looking up the rest from reference TRBV2 and TRBJ2-4 gives the full variable domain: EPEVTQTPSHQVTQMGQEVILRCVPISNHLYFYWYRQILGQKVEFLVSFYNNEISEKSEIFDDQFSVERPDGSNFTLKIRSTKLEDSAMYFCASSEGLQGLAKNIQYFGAGTRLSVL.

As concerns this clonotype: Being one base from a much bigger clone, this may be a read error. This chain links TRBV12-3 or TRBV12-4 with TRBJ2-3; possible D gene TRBD2, 5 bases. The V and J ends lost 5 bases and 0 bases respectively, with 12 bases between them. The CDR3 loop spans 15 amino acids. In nucleotides, the CDR3 is TGTGCCAGCAGTCTTTACCGCGGGAGCACAGATACGCAGTATTTT. Its protein product is CASSLYRGSTDTQYF.

This clonotype was seen repeatedly, ten times or more. The chain combines TRBV12-5 with TRBJ1-1; possibly TRBD1 for D (5 bases). Germline V gives CDR1 LGHNT, CDR2 FRNRAP. V was clipped by 3 bases and J by 4 bases, with 12 bases between them. This CDR3 region has 14 residues. CDR3 nucleotides: TGTGCTAGTGGTTTCACGGGGGGTACCACTGAAGCTTTCTTT. The encoded protein is CASGFTGGTTEAFF. The full variable domain, in which reference TRBV12-5 and TRBJ1-1 provide the parts outside the CDR3, is DARVTQTPRHKVTEMGQEVTMRCQPILGHNTVFWYRQTMMQGLELLAYFRNRAPLDDSGMPKDRFSAEMPDATLATLKIQPSEPRDSAVYFCASGFTGGTTEAFFGQGTRLTVV.

This clonotype was detected many times. This chain joins TRBV12-3 or TRBV12-4 and TRBJ2-7; D is uncertain. V shed 3 bases and J shed 5 bases, with 14 bases lying between them. The CDR3 covers 14 residues. The CDR3, as DNA: TGTGCCAGCAGTTTTAATTTTCCAGGCAACGAGCAGTACTTC. The encoded protein is CASSFNFPGNEQYF.

This clonotype has a count of ten or more. The genes are TRBV3-1 and TRBJ1-1; D perhaps matches TRBD1 (5 bases). CDR3 length: 14 amino acids. V was pared by 4 bases and J by 1 base, with 10 bases between. CDR1 and CDR2 (germline): LGHDT, YNNKEL (reference sequence). Written as DNA, the CDR3 is TGTGCCAGCAGCCCGAGCCAGGGGAACACTGAAGCTTTCTTT. This translates into CASSPSQGNTEAFF.

This clonotype has only a few counts. The chain employs TRBV20-1 and TRBJ1-2; 7 bases are a match to TRBD1. Trimming took 1 base from V and 8 from J; bases not matched to a gene: 16. Per the germline V gene, CDR1 is DFQATT and CDR2 is SNEGSKA (reference sequence). This CDR3 spans 16 amino acids. The CDR3 nucleotides are TGCAGTGCTAGAGCGTGGGGGGAGACAGGGAGAGAAGGCTACACCTTC. This encodes CSARAWGETGREGYTF.

On this clonotype: Germline and junction disagree at one end, which may indicate a read error. The chain joins TRBV7-9 to TRBJ2-4; no clear D gene. This CDR3 region has 14 residues. CDR1 SEHNR and CDR2 FQNEAQ come from the germline V gene (reference sequence). The CDR3 spells CASSLVTAQNIQYF. As DNA, the CDR3 is TGTGCCAGCAGCTTAGTCACAGCCCAAAACATTCAGTACTTC.

This clonotype was picked up many times. The chain recombines TRBV11-2 with TRBJ2-1; 11 nucleotides line up with TRBD1. CDR1 and CDR2 (germline): SGHAT, FQNNGV. This CDR3 contains 15 residues. V was clipped by 3 bases and J by 8 bases; unmatched bases: 6. The CDR3 DNA reads as TGTGCCAGCAGCTTCGGGACAGGGGGTTTGTATGAGCAGTTCTTC. Its protein is CASSFGTGGLYEQFF.

At least ten counts were recorded for this clonotype. V gene TRBV2 combines with J gene TRBJ2-7, with a weak D call TRBD2 (5 bases). Germline CDR1 is SNHLY and CDR2 is FYNNEI. The CDR3 consists of 12 residues. Deletions cut 5 bases from V and 3 bases from J, with 8 bases between. CDR3 sequence: CASSWTGYEQYF. CDR3 DNA: TGTGCCAGCAGTTGGACTGGCTACGAGCAGTACTTC.

This clonotype was seen ten or more times. The rearrangement links TRBV7-9 to TRBJ1-2, with TRBD1 identical over 9 bases. The CDR3 loop spans 13 amino acids. V lost 5 bases, J lost 6 bases, and 4 bases stayed unmatched. Germline CDR1 SEHNR, CDR2 FQNEAQ (reference sequence). The CDR3 region is CASSTRDRDGYTF. CDR3 coding DNA: TGTGCCAGCAGCACCCGGGACAGGGATGGCTACACCTTC.

Note on this clonotype: A read error may produce the germline difference seen at one junction end. The chain is built from TRBV25-1 and TRBJ2-2, with 15 bases that match TRBD2. Germline loops: CDR1 MGHDK, CDR2 SYGVNS. The CDR3 spans 17 residues. For the CDR3, the DNA is TGTGCCAGCTGTGAGGGACTAGCGGGGGGCCTCACCGGGGAGCTGTTTTTT. It specifies CASCEGLAGGLTGELFF.